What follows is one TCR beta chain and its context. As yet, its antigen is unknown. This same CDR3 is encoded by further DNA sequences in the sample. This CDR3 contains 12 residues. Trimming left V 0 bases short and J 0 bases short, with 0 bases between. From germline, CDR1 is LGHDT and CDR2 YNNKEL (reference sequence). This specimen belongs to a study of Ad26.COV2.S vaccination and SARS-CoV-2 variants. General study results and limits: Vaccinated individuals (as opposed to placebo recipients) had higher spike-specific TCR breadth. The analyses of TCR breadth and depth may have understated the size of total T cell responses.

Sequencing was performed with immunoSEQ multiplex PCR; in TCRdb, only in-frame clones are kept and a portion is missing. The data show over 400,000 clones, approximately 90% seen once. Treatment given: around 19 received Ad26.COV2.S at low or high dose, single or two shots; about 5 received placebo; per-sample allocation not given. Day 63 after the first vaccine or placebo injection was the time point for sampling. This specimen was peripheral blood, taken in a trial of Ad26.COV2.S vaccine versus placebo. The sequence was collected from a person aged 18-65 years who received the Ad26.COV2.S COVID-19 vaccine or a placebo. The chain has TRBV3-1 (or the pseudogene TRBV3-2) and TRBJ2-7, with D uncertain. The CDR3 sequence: CASSQDSYEQYF. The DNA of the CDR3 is TGTGCCAGCAGCCAAGACTCCTACGAGCAGTACTTC.